This T cell receptor beta chain was documented in a study of blood T cell repertoires in COVID-19. Per the original data handling: It was from reference gene primer amplification that nucleated cell counts were estimated. Sequenced by immunoSEQ multiplex PCR; TCRdb stores in-frame clones only, minus some. The V and J calls and clone size were taken over from that table, and D and trimming were inferred from the DNA. Among about 24,000 clones listed, roughly 94% were seen once. Material: peripheral blood. The origin of this receptor is a man between 65 and 79 years old with active COVID-19.

This chain's CDR3 is CASSLLGHPYEQYF. CDR3 DNA: TGTGCCAGCAGCTTACTGGGGCATCCCTACGAGCAGTACTTC. This chain uses TRBV5-6 with TRBJ2-7; maybe TRBD1 (5 bases). With 2 bases removed from V and 2 bases from J, the gap between germline ends came to 11 bases. Germline V gene data show CDR1 as SGHDT and CDR2 as YYEEEE. This CDR3 has 14 residues.